Listed here are 10 T cell receptor beta chains from one sample, sequenced in a study of T cells in Graves' hyperthyroidism and ophthalmopathy. TCR beta CDR3 regions were amplified from RNA. Carried out on the TCR CDR3, a first-round RT-PCR used the HTBI primer set. A single record per CDR3 protein comes from TCRdb applying MiXCR to the multiplex PCR reads. The sample carries about 610,000 distinct CDR3 sequences, more than 45% recorded once. Input material: peripheral blood or thyroid tissue (not recorded which). The receptors derive from a young woman with Graves' hyperthyroidism.

The chain links TRBV15 to TRBJ2-6; D is unresolved. The CDR3 length is 17 residues. Germline V CDR1 and CDR2: LNHNV, YYDKDF (reference sequence). Trimming removed 0 bases from V and 3 bases from J, with 12 bases in between. The CDR3 protein is CATSRDVPSGGANVLTF. CDR3 nucleotide sequence: TGTGCCACCAGCAGAGATGTTCCGTCGGGTGGGGCCAACGTCCTGACTTTC.

The rearrangement uses TRBV29-1 and TRBJ1-5; D unresolved. Germline values: CDR1 SQVTM, CDR2 ANQGSEA. The CDR3 totals 12 residues. V shed 7 bases and J shed 11 bases, with 18 bases lying between them. The CDR3 spells CSGVQNGETQHF. The CDR3 DNA sequence: TGCAGCGGTGTACAGAATGGGGAGACCCAGCATTTT.

This clonotype was counted a few times. V usage is TRBV18 and J usage is TRBJ1-1; D not resolved. The CDR3 extends over 15 amino acids. Trimming left V 6 bases short and J 1 base short, with 15 bases between. Germline CDR1 KGHSH, CDR2 LQKENI. The CDR3 is CASSRRVGANTEAFF. In nucleotides, the CDR3 is TGTGCCAGCTCCCGGAGAGTGGGTGCGAACACTGAAGCTTTCTTT.

In this sample, this clonotype turned up many times. The J gene is TRBJ2-2, the V gene TRBV20-1; unclear D gene. CDR1 and CDR2 (germline): DFQATT, SNEGSKA (reference sequence). The germline V and J ends were trimmed by 4 bases and 6 bases, with 12 bases remaining between them. The CDR3 runs to 13 residues. Written as DNA, the CDR3 is TGCAGTGCTACTTCAAGGACCTCCGGGGAGCTGTTTTTT. Protein sequence: CSATSRTSGELFF.

This clonotype has ten or more counts. J is TRBJ2-7 and V is TRBV4-1, with 9 bases aligning to TRBD2. The ends lost 1 base at V and 5 bases at J; junction bases unmatched: 6. This CDR3 has 15 residues. Germline V gene data show CDR1 as MGHRA and CDR2 as YSYEKL. The chain's CDR3 is CASSQGLAAWNEQYF. The CDR3, as DNA: TGCGCCAGCAGCCAAGGACTAGCGGCTTGGAACGAGCAGTACTTC.

The gene calls are TRBV29-1 and TRBJ2-5; 7 bases map to TRBD1. The CDR3 extends over 13 amino acids. In germline, CDR1 is SQVTM, CDR2 ANQGSEA. Losses at the gene ends were 8 bases for V and 3 bases for J; bases not matched to a gene: 9. CDR3 protein: CSSAGTEEETQYF. CDR3 bases: TGCAGCTCTGCCGGGACAGAAGAAGAGACCCAGTACTTC.

This clonotype was recorded at least ten times. This rearrangement joins TRBV29-1 to TRBJ2-7, with 9 positions matching TRBD2. Trimming took 6 bases from V and 0 from J; bases not matched to a gene: 3. The germline V gene has CDR1 SQVTM and CDR2 ANQGSEA. The CDR3 extends over 13 amino acids. CDR3 nucleotides: TGCAGCGTGATGACTAGCGGCTCCTACGAGCAGTACTTC. This gives the protein CSVMTSGSYEQYF.

The J gene is TRBJ2-2, the V gene TRBV29-1; D gene uncertain. The germline CDR1 and CDR2 sequences are SQVTM and ANQGSEA. V was clipped by 8 bases and J by 6 bases, with 4 bases between them. The CDR3 length is 9 residues. The CDR3 loop reads CSSSGELFF. DNA of the CDR3: TGCAGCAGTTCCGGGGAGCTGTTTTTT.

This clonotype was recorded at least ten times. V is TRBV7-3 and J is TRBJ1-5; D may be TRBD1 (5 bases). CDR3 length: 15 residues. V shed 3 bases and J shed 4 bases, with 13 bases lying between them. CDR1 and CDR2 (germline): SGHTA, FQGTGA. The CDR3 sequence is CASSFAWGRNQPQHF. The CDR3 nucleotides read TGTGCCAGCAGCTTCGCCTGGGGCCGAAATCAGCCCCAGCATTTT.

The rearrangement links TRBV5-5 to TRBJ2-5, with 13 nucleotides matching TRBD2. The CDR3 runs to 17 residues. CDR1 and CDR2 from the germline V gene are SGHKS and YYEKEE (reference sequence). V dropped 2 bases and J dropped 4; count of bases not matched to a gene: 8. The CDR3 region is CASSLGGLAGVRETQYF. The CDR3 nucleotides read TGTGCCAGCAGCTTAGGTGGACTAGCGGGAGTTCGAGAGACCCAGTACTTC.